This TCR beta chain comes out of a study of blood T cell repertoires in COVID-19. The CDR3 spans 14 residues. Losses at the gene ends were 4 bases for V and 5 bases for J; bases not matched to a gene: 3. Germline CDR1 reads SGHTA; CDR2 reads FQGNSA. Method: immunoSEQ multiplex PCR; TCRdb's copy keeps in-frame clones and lacks some. The table has approximately 110,000 clones, 60% to 85% seen once. The sequence came from a human donor in a cohort sampled during active or convalescent COVID-19. Sequencing was carried out using peripheral blood. J is TRBJ1-3 and V is TRBV7-2; the match to TRBD1 covers 9 bases. CDR3 sequence (DNA): TGTGCCAGCAGCTGGGACAGGGACCGAAACACCATATATTTT. This codes for CASSWDRDRNTIYF. Drawing the rest from reference TRBV7-2 and TRBJ1-3, the complete variable domain is GAGVSQSPSNKVTEKGKDVELRCDPISGHTALYWYRQSLGQGLEFLIYFQGNSAPDKSGLPSDRFSAERTGGSVSTLTIQRTQQEDSAVYLCASSWDRDRNTIYFGEGSWLTVV.